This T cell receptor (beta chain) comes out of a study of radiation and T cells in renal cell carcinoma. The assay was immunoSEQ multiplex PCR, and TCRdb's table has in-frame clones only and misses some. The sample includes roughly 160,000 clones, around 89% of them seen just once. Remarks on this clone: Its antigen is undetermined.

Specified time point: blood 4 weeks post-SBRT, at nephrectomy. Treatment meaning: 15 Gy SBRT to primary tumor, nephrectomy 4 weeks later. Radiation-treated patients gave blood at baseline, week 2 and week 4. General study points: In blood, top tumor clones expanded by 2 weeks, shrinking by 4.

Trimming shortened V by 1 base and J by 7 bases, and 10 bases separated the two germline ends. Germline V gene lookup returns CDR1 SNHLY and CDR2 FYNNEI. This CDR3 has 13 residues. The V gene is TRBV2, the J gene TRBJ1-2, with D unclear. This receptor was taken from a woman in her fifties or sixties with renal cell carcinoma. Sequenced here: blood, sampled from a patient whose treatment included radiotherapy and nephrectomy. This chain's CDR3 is CASSEGAVPGYTF. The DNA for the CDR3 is TGTGCCAGCAGTGAAGGGGCAGTTCCTGGCTACACCTTC. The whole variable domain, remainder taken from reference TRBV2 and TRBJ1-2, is EPEVTQTPSHQVTQMGQEVILRCVPISNHLYFYWYRQILGQKVEFLVSFYNNEISEKSEIFDDQFSVERPDGSNFTLKIRSTKLEDSAMYFCASSEGAVPGYTFGSGTRLTVV.